This is a list of T cell receptor beta chains from one sample in a study of cytomegalovirus exposure and HLA in healthy donors. Produced via immunoSEQ multiplex PCR; TCRdb's table is partial and in-frame only. Of roughly 170,000 clones listed, around 80% are singletons. Sequencing was done on a sample of PBMCs. These receptor sequences come from a woman in her 30s in good health and CMV-seropositive. CDR3s include the opening cysteine and the closing phenylalanine or tryptophan. A D gene is named only where the DNA matches it firmly. Not every row has a clone size; where given, it reads once, few, many or a size class.

TGTGCCAGCAGCTTAGTTGTGGGAGCGGGTACCGGGGAGCTGTTTTTT	CASSLVVGAGTGELFF	-	TRBJ2-2	TRBV11-3	-
TGTGCCAGCAGTGTGGGGGGACAGGTCTATGGCTACACCTTC	CASSVGGQVYGYTF	-	TRBJ1-2	TRBV2	TRBD1
TGTGCCAGCAGCCAAGAAGTAGCGGGATCCTACAATGAGCAGTTCTTC	CASSQEVAGSYNEQFF	-	TRBJ2-1	TRBV4-2	TRBD2
TGTGCCAGCAGCTTAGCAGAGGGGGCGAACACTGAAGCTTTCTTT	CASSLAEGANTEAFF	-	TRBJ1-1	TRBV7-9	TRBD1
TGTGCCAGCAACCTTGAGGGGGATTTCTCTGGGGCCAACGTCCTGACTTTC	CASNLEGDFSGANVLTF	-	TRBJ2-6	TRBV9	-
TGTGCCAGCAGCAGGGGGCCTGGAAACACCATATATTTT	CASSRGPGNTIYF	few	TRBJ1-3	TRBV6-6	TRBD1
TGCGCCAGCAGCTTGGCCCTTGGGGGGGAGGGCACTGAAGCTTTCTTT	CASSLALGGEGTEAFF	few	TRBJ1-1	TRBV5-1	-
TGTGCCAGCAGCGTTGGGGCAGACTCTGGGGCCAACGTCCTGACTTTC	CASSVGADSGANVLTF	-	TRBJ2-6	TRBV5-4	-
TGTGCCAGCAGCGTAGGGGGGGGGCTCGGCTATGGCTACACCTTC	CASSVGGGLGYGYTF	-	TRBJ1-2	TRBV9	-
TGTGCCAGCAGCTTAGCGCGGGCCTTTGTGGGCTCCTACGAGCAGTACTTC	CASSLARAFVGSYEQYF	few	TRBJ2-7	TRBV7-9	-
TGTGCCAGCAGCACCGCGCCCGACCTACAACTAGGCTATGGCTACACCTTC	CASSTAPDLQLGYGYTF	-	TRBJ1-2	TRBV5-4	-
TGTGCCAGCAGGCCTGCGAGAACGGGCACCGGGGAGCTGTTTTTT	CASRPARTGTGELFF	-	TRBJ2-2	TRBV9	-
TGTGCCAGCAGCTTAAACAGGGGGAACAATGAGCAGTTCTTC	CASSLNRGNNEQFF	-	TRBJ2-1	TRBV7-7	TRBD1
TGTGCCAGCAGCTTAGCAAGGAGCCAAGAGACCCAGTACTTC	CASSLARSQETQYF	-	TRBJ2-5	TRBV7-9	-
TGTGCCAGCAGCTTAGTGTCCCAGGGTTACAATGAGCAGTTCTTC	CASSLVSQGYNEQFF	-	TRBJ2-1	TRBV7-9	-
TGTGCCAGCATATCGAGACAGGGGATGTACGAGCAGTACTTC	CASISRQGMYEQYF	-	TRBJ2-7	TRBV6-1	TRBD1
TGTGCCAGCAGCGTAGAGGGAGGGGGGTTTGATGAGCAGTTCTTC	CASSVEGGGFDEQFF	-	TRBJ2-1	TRBV9	-
TGCGCCAGCAGCCACCCACAGGATGGGGTTGGCGATACGCAGTATTTT	CASSHPQDGVGDTQYF	-	TRBJ2-3	TRBV4-1	-
TGTGCCAGCAGTTTCCCTGGACAGGGGGCTTACGAGCAGTACTTC	CASSFPGQGAYEQYF	-	TRBJ2-7	TRBV28	TRBD1
TGTGCCAGCAGTTACTCTTTAACAGGGAACGGCTACACCTTC	CASSYSLTGNGYTF	once	TRBJ1-2	TRBV6-5	-
TGTGCCAGCAGCGTAGCAGGGAACACTGAAGCTTTCTTT	CASSVAGNTEAFF	-	TRBJ1-1	TRBV9	-
TGCGCCAGCAGATTTGGGCCGGATACTGAAGCTTTCTTT	CASRFGPDTEAFF	-	TRBJ1-1	TRBV5-1	-
TGTGCCAGCAGCGCCGAGATGAACACTGAAGCTTTCTTT	CASSAEMNTEAFF	-	TRBJ1-1	TRBV7-2	-
TGTGCCAGCAGCTCCGGGAGGAACTACAATGAGCAGTTCTTC	CASSSGRNYNEQFF	-	TRBJ2-1	TRBV7-8	TRBD2
TGCGCCAGCTGCCTGCGGAGGGAGAACGGCTACGAGCAGTACTTC	CASCLRRENGYEQYF	-	TRBJ2-7	TRBV10-1	-
TGTGCCAGCAGCCAAGATACGCGGGTAGGTGGCTATGGCTACACCTTC	CASSQDTRVGGYGYTF	few	TRBJ1-2	TRBV4-2	-
TGCAGCGTATGGGCGGGAGGAGACGAGCAGTTCTTC	CSVWAGGDEQFF	-	TRBJ2-1	TRBV29-1	TRBD2
TGTGCCAGCAGCTCCTTGGGTGGGGCCGGAGATACGCAGTATTTT	CASSSLGGAGDTQYF	-	TRBJ2-3	TRBV5-4	-
TGTGCCAGCAGTTCAACCGGGACTCCGGATGAAAAACTGTTTTTT	CASSSTGTPDEKLFF	few	TRBJ1-4	TRBV28	-
TGCGCCAGCAGCCAACTGACAGGGATCTATCAGCCCCAGCATTTT	CASSQLTGIYQPQHF	-	TRBJ1-5	TRBV4-1	TRBD1
TGTGCCAGCAGTCGGGGCGGGGGACAGCCCCAGCATTTT	CASSRGGGQPQHF	-	TRBJ1-5	TRBV6-5	-
TGTGCCATCACCCTGGGACAGGGAGAGACTGAAGCTTTCTTT	CAITLGQGETEAFF	-	TRBJ1-1	TRBV10-3	TRBD1
TGTGCCAGCAGCCAAGTAAACGGGGAGCTGTTTTTT	CASSQVNGELFF	once	TRBJ2-2	TRBV4-2	-
TGTGCCAGCAGCCCCCGACTAGCGGGCGAGGGAATAGATACGCAGTATTTT	CASSPRLAGEGIDTQYF	-	TRBJ2-3	TRBV7-2	TRBD2
TGTGCCAGTAGTACCCTTAGCCGCGGGGGCTCCTACGAGCAGTACTTC	CASSTLSRGGSYEQYF	once	TRBJ2-7	TRBV19	TRBD2
TGTGCCAGCAGTAGCGGGAGGCGCTACGAGCAGTACTTC	CASSSGRRYEQYF	-	TRBJ2-7	TRBV6-1	TRBD2
TGCGCCAGCAGTGTTGGGAAACTAGCCGGAGAGCAGTTCTTC	CASSVGKLAGEQFF	-	TRBJ2-1	TRBV10-2	-
TGTGCCAGCTCACCTACGACAGGGGCGGAGGAAAAACTGTTTTTT	CASSPTTGAEEKLFF	few	TRBJ1-4	TRBV18	TRBD1
TGTGCCAGCAGTTTAAGGGGGTGGGGATGGGATCAGCCCCAGCATTTT	CASSLRGWGWDQPQHF	once	TRBJ1-5	TRBV27	-
TGTGCCAGCAGTGGGACAGTTTTAGATACGCAGTATTTT	CASSGTVLDTQYF	-	TRBJ2-3	TRBV6-1	-
TGTGCCAGTAGTATACCCGGACTAGCGGGAACGTACGAGCAGTACTTC	CASSIPGLAGTYEQYF	once	TRBJ2-7	TRBV19	TRBD2
TGCGCCAGCAGCACCCGGGACAGGGAGCCCCAGCATTTT	CASSTRDREPQHF	-	TRBJ1-5	TRBV4-1	TRBD1
TGTGCCAGTAGTTGGGGGGAGGGCCCGGGGGAGCAGTACTTC	CASSWGEGPGEQYF	-	TRBJ2-7	TRBV19	TRBD2
TGTGCCAGCGGTCATTTTGAGAGGGTGGTAACCGGGGAGCTGTTTTTT	CASGHFERVVTGELFF	-	TRBJ2-2	TRBV27	-
TGCGCCAGCAGCTTGGCTCGATGGACAGCCAAAAACACTGAAGCTTTCTTT	CASSLARWTAKNTEAFF	-	TRBJ1-1	TRBV5-1	-
TGTGCCAGCAGCAAATGGCGGGGCCAGATGACACAAACAGCCGATGGCTACACCTTC	CASSKWRGQMTQTADGYTF	-	TRBJ1-2	TRBV7-9	-
TGCGCCAGCAACGGAGGGACTACTTTCGAGACCCAGTACTTC	CASNGGTTFETQYF	-	TRBJ2-5	TRBV10-2	TRBD2
TGTGCCTGGACCAGACTAGCGGGAGGGACCGGGGAGCTGTTTTTT	CAWTRLAGGTGELFF	-	TRBJ2-2	TRBV30	TRBD2
TGCGCCAGCAGCCAGCCTAGGAGGGGTAATAATCAGCCCCAGCATTTT	CASSQPRRGNNQPQHF	-	TRBJ1-5	TRBV4-1	-
TGTGCCAGCACCCCTGGCCAAAAAGAGACCCAGTACTTC	CASTPGQKETQYF	-	TRBJ2-5	TRBV6-5	-
TGCGCCAGCAGTCGGGGACTAGTTGGTGGCAATGAGCAGTTCTTC	CASSRGLVGGNEQFF	-	TRBJ2-1	TRBV4-1	TRBD2
TGCAGCGTTAATGCAGGGGGCCGGGAGCAGTTCTTC	CSVNAGGREQFF	-	TRBJ2-1	TRBV29-1	TRBD1
TGTGCCAGCAGCCCGACAGGGGGCCTCAATCAGCCCCAGCATTTT	CASSPTGGLNQPQHF	-	TRBJ1-5	TRBV7-2	TRBD1
TGTGCCAGCAGCTTAGATTGGGACACAACTGGAAACACCATATATTTT	CASSLDWDTTGNTIYF	-	TRBJ1-3	TRBV11-3	-
TGTGCCAGCAGTTACTCAGCAGGGGCCGACCAGCCCCAGCATTTT	CASSYSAGADQPQHF	-	TRBJ1-5	TRBV6-5	-
TGTGCCAGCAGTTTAGGAGGCCTTGGGGACAATGAGCAGTTCTTC	CASSLGGLGDNEQFF	-	TRBJ2-1	TRBV28	-
TGTGCCAGCTCTGGGGAGGGCGGCTACACCTTC	CASSGEGGYTF	-	TRBJ1-2	TRBV2	-